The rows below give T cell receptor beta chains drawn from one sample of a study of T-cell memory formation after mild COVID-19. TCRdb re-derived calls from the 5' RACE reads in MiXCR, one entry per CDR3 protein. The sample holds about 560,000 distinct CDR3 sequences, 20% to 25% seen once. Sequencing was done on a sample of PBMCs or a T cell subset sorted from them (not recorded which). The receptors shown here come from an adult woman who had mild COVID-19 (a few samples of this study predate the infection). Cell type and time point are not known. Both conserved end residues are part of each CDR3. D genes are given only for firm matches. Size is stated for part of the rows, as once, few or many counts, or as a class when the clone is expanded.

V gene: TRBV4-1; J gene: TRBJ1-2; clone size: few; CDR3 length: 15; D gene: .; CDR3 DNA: TGCGCCAGCAGCCAAGGCAGGGGATGGGAGCATGGCTACACCTTC; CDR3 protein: CASSQGRGWEHGYTF
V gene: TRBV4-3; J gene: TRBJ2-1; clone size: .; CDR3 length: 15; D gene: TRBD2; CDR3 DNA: TGCGCCAGCAGCCAAGGGGGCGGGAGAAGGGATGAGCAGTTCTTC; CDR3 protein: CASSQGGGRRDEQFF
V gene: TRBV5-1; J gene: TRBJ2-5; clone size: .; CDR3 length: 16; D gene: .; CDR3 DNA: TGCGCCAGCGCCTCAGTCGGCGGTGGAGATGGAGAGACCCAGTACTTC; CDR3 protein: CASASVGGGDGETQYF
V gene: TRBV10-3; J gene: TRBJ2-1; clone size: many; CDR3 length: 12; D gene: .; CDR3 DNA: TGTGCCTTCGGGACGGACTACAATGAGCAGTTCTTC; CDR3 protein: CAFGTDYNEQFF
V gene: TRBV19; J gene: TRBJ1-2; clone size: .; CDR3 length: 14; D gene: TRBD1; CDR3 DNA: TGTGCCAGTAGCACAGGGGGCGTCACCTATGGCTACACCTTC; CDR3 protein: CASSTGGVTYGYTF
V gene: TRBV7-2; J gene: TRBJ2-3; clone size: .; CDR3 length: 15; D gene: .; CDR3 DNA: TGTGCCAGCAGCTCCGACGGTATGGCGGCAGATACGCAGTATTTT; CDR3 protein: CASSSDGMAADTQYF
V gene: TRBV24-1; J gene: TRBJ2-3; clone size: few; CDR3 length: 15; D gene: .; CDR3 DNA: TGTGCCACCAGTGGAGTACAGGGTAGCACAGATACGCAGTATTTT; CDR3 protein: CATSGVQGSTDTQYF
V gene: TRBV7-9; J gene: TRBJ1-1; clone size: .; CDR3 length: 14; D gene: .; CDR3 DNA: TGTGCCAGCAGCTTCCTTGGGGGTGTTTCCCAAGCTTTCTTT; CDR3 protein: CASSFLGGVSQAFF
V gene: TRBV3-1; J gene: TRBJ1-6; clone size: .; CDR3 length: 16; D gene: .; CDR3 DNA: TGTGCCAGCAGCCAAGGGGCCACGGGGATATATTCACCCCTCCACTTT; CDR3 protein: CASSQGATGIYSPLHF
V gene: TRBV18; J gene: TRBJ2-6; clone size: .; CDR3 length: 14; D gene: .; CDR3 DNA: TGTGCCAGCTCACCAGGGGCTGGGGCCAACGTCCTGACTTTC; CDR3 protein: CASSPGAGANVLTF
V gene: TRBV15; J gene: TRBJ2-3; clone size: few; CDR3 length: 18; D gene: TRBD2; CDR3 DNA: TGTGCCACCAGCAGAGATCGACTAGCGGGAGAGCGCACAGATACGCAGTATTTT; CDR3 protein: CATSRDRLAGERTDTQYF
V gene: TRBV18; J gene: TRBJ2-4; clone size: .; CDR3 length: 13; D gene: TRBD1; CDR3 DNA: TGTGCCAGCTCACCCTGGGACAGCGTAATTCAGTACTTC; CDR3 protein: CASSPWDSVIQYF
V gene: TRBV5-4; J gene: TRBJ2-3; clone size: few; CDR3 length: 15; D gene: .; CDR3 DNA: TGTGCCAGCAGCCCGTTAGCGGCTAGCACAGATACGCAGTATTTT; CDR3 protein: CASSPLAASTDTQYF
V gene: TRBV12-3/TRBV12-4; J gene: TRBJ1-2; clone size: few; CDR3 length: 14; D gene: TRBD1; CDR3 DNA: TGTGCCAGCAGTTTAGTTGGGACAGCGGTGGGCTACACCTTC; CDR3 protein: CASSLVGTAVGYTF
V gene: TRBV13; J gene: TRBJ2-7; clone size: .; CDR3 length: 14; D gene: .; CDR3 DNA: TGTGCCAGCAGCTTAAGGGGGTTTGTCGACGAGCAGTACTTC; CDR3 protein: CASSLRGFVDEQYF
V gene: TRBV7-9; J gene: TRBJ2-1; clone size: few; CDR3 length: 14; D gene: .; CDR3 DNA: TGTGCCAGCAGCTCCGGGAACCCAGTGAATGAGCAGTTCTTC; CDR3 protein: CASSSGNPVNEQFF
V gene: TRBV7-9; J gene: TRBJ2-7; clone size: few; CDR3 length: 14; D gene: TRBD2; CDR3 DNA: TGTGCCAGCAGCTTCGGGACTAGCGACTCCGAGCAGTACTTC; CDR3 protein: CASSFGTSDSEQYF
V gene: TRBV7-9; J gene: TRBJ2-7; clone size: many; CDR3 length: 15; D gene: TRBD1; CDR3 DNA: TGTGCCAGCACTACCGGGACAGGGAACACCTACGAGCAGTACTTC; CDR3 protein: CASTTGTGNTYEQYF
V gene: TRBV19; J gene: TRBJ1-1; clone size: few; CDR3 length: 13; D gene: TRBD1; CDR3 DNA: TGTGCCAGTAGCGACAGGGCATTCACTGAAGCTTTCTTT; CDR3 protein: CASSDRAFTEAFF
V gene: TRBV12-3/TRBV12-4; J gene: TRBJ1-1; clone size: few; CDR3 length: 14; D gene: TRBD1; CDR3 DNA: TGTGCCAGCAGCTCTGACAGGGAGTGGACTGAAGCTTTCTTT; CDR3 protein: CASSSDREWTEAFF
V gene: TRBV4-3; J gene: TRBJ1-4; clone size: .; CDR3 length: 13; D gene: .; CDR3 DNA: TGCGCCAGCAGCCAAGATTCACAGGGAAAACTGTTTTTT; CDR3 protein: CASSQDSQGKLFF
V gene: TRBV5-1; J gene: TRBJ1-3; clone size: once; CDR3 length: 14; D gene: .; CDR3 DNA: TGCGCCAGCAGCTTGAATGGGGCCGGAAACACCATATATTTT; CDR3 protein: CASSLNGAGNTIYF
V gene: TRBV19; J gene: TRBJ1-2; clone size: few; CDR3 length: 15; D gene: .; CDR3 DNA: TGTGCCAGTAGTAGGACAGTTCTCCGTGACTATGGCTACACCTTC; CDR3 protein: CASSRTVLRDYGYTF